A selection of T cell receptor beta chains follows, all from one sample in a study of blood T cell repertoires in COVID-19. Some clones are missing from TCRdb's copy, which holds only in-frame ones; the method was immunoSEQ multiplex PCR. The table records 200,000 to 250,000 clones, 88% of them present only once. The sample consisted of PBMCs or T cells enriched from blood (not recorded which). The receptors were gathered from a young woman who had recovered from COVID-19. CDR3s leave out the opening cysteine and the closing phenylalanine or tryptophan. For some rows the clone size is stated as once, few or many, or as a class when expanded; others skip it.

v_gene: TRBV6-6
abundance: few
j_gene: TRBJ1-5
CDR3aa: ASSLIPGQGSSQPQH

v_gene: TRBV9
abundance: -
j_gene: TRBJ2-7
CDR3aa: ASSGNRDNEQY

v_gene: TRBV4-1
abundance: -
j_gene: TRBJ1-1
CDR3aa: ASSRKRDTAVNTEAF

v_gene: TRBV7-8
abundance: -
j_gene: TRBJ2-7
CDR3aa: ASSLFSVGAGGYEQY

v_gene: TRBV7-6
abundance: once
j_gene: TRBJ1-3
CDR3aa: ASRSLRNTIY

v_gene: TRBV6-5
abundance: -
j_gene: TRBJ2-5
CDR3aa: ASWAGLRETQY

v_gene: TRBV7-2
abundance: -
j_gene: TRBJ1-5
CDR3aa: ASSFGESQPQH

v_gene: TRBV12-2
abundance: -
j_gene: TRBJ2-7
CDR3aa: ASRPLGGCEQY

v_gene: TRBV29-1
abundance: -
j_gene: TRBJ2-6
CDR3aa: SVTGTGSSGANVLT

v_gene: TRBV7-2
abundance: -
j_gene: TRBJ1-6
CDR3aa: ASSLNTGGNSPLH

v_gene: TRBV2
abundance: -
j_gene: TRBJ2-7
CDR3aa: ASSPGTGKIIGQY

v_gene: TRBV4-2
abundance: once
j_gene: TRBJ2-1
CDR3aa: ASSQQRGGLYNEQF

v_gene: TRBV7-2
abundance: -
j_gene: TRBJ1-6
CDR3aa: ASSLVPEGGSPLH

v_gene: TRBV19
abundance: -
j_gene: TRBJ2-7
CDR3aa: ASSGRRGPSYEQY

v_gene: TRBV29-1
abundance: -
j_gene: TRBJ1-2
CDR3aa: SVTLGDSYGYT

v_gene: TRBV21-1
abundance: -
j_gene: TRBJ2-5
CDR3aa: ASSKETLRETQY

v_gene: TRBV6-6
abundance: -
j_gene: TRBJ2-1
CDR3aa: ASSLLAGGPNEQF

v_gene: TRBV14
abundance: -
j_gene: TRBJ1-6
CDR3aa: ASSPGQHSPLH

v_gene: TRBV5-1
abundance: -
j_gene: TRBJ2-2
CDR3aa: ASSLNPGAGELF

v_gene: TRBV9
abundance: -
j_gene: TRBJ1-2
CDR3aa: ASGRDRAFLGYGYT